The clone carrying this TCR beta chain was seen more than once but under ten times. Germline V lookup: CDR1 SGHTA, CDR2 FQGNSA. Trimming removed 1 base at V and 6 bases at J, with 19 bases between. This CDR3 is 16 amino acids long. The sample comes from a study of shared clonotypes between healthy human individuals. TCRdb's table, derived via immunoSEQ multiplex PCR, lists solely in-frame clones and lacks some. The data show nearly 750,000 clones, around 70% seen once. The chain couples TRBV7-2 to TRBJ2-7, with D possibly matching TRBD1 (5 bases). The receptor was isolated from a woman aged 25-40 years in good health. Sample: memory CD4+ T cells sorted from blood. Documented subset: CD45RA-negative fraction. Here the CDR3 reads CASSLGVGHPPFEQYF. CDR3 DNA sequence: TGTGCCAGCAGCTTAGGCGTAGGACACCCACCCTTCGAGCAGTACTTC.